This T cell receptor (beta chain) is from a study of CD8+CD57+ T cells in acquired aplastic anemia. Across the study: The study obtained an average of around 3.4 ug of DNA from sorted CD4+ and CD8+ cells. Healthy CD8+ samples averaged approximately 9.9 million reads.

Genomic DNA templated the TCR beta VDJ and CDR3 profiling. TCRdb analysed the reads with MiXCR anew, one entry per CDR3 protein. There are around 140,000 distinct CDR3 sequences in the sample; around two fifths occur only once, and 8% to 9% lies in the top ten. This clonotype was picked up one time. This clonotype was sampled from a human donor in good health, serving as a control. Input material: sorted CD4+, CD8+, or CD8+CD57+ T cells (not recorded which) from PBMCs.

The CDR3 bases are TGCGCCAGCAGTCCACACAGGGGGCGAAACACTGAAGCTTTCTTT. Protein product: CASSPHRGRNTEAFF. The rearrangement uses TRBV10-2 and TRBJ1-1, with 9 nucleotides matching TRBD1. V lost 5 bases, J lost 2 bases, and 6 bases stayed unmatched. Germline V gives CDR1 WSHSY, CDR2 SAAADI. There are 15 residues in the CDR3.